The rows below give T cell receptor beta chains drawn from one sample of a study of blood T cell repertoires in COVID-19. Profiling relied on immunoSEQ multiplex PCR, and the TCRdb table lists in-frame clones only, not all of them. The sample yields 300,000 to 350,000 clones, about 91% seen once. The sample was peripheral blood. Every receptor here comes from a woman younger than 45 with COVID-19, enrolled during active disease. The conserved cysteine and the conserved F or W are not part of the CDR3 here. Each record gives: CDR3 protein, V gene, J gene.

ASSVDGLPQETQY	TRBV9	TRBJ2-5
ASSFGQAVTEAF	TRBV5-4	TRBJ1-1
ASSQVFGTGGTETQY	TRBV14	TRBJ2-5
ASSPMRGWTEAF	TRBV27	TRBJ1-1
ASSLHSSGGASDTQY	TRBV27	TRBJ2-3
ASSLGDSAITLH	TRBV5-5	TRBJ1-6
ASSRPGTLNEQY	TRBV5-1	TRBJ2-7
ASSLTGARRTNEKLF	TRBV7-9	TRBJ1-4
ASSLVAGGPTEAF	TRBV5-1	TRBJ1-1
ASSPDGLGYIQY	TRBV18	TRBJ2-4
ASSEGTGGSSNQPQH	TRBV6-1	TRBJ1-5
ASSRWFMGRQGSSYNSPLH	TRBV19	TRBJ1-6
ASSPVWVLAQPQH	TRBV6-2/TRBV6-3	TRBJ1-5
ASRIGGAGELF	TRBV28	TRBJ2-2
AWSLAGRQETQY	TRBV30	TRBJ2-5
ASSLGGLDQPQH	TRBV27	TRBJ1-5
ASSYRGDSPLH	TRBV11-3	TRBJ1-6
ASSRRGDYGYT	TRBV6-5	TRBJ1-2
ASSPMGRGRGPQH	TRBV5-1	TRBJ1-5
ASTSGIFYGYT	TRBV2	TRBJ1-2
ASTLPGLADNEQF	TRBV28	TRBJ2-1
ASKWSGGASMLNTEAF	TRBV5-1	TRBJ1-1
ASSYSSRTTVFYYEQY	TRBV6-2/TRBV6-3	TRBJ2-7
ASSPAVAGTGELF	TRBV18	TRBJ2-2
ASTDRETNYGYT	TRBV4-1	TRBJ1-2
ASSQTDYVEQY	TRBV4-1	TRBJ2-7
ASNFLSQRAKNIQY	TRBV13	TRBJ2-4
ASSTRTGETFEADTQY	TRBV7-9	TRBJ2-3
ASSNPGTGVYGYT	TRBV18	TRBJ1-2
ASSGLGTGFDGELF	TRBV6-1	TRBJ2-2
ARQGQTEAF	TRBV30	TRBJ1-1
ASCPENTEAF	TRBV5-1	TRBJ1-1
ASSTGYGTDTQY	TRBV6-5	TRBJ2-3
ASSRVAYGYT	TRBV28	TRBJ1-2
ASSLGTGPSPLH	TRBV7-6	TRBJ1-6
AWSHQNEQF	TRBV30	TRBJ2-1
ASSYGGNGYT	TRBV6-2/TRBV6-3	TRBJ1-2
ASSTTTDTQY	TRBV5-4	TRBJ2-3
ASSYSSADTQY	TRBV6-5	TRBJ2-3
ASSQVGTSGGEETQY	TRBV4-2	TRBJ2-5
ASSVSGRSNQPQH	TRBV6-5	TRBJ1-5
SAPDRGQAF	TRBV20-1	TRBJ1-1
ASSSLPEAF	TRBV6-6	TRBJ1-1
ASSILGTLNTEAF	TRBV19	TRBJ1-1
ASSSPGGGETQY	TRBV5-1	TRBJ2-5